The 15 T cell receptor beta chains reported below all come from one sample, sequenced in a study of response to subunit inactivated influenza vaccine (dated by TCRdb to the late 2010s). Library method: RT-PCR. Sequencing used an Illumina HiSeq 2500. TCRdb passed the public sequencing reads through fastp at Q25 and MiXCR, retaining productive beta sequences. Each record represents a unique CDR3 protein, reported with the most common genes and DNA among its rows. The sample includes 700,000 to 900,000 distinct CDR3 sequences, with about 20% observed a single time. The ten largest make up more than 8.5% of the sample. The sequenced sample was PBMCs from blood, obtained around 5 days after vaccination. Receptors were obtained from a man aged 50 to 60 who received an inactivated influenza vaccine. Donor details come from another sample of the same person, matched by shared clones.

V usage is TRBV7-2 and J usage is TRBJ2-5; D possibly corresponds to TRBD1 (5 bases). The V end was cut by 0 bases, the J end by 3 bases, with 8 bases between. This CDR3 region has 14 residues. CDR1 is SGHTA, CDR2 FQGNSA, per germline. The CDR3 sequence: CASSLARREETQYF. CDR3 nucleotides: TGTGCCAGCAGCTTAGCGCGCAGGGAAGAGACCCAGTACTTC.

In this sample, this clonotype turned up a few times. J is TRBJ2-3 and V is TRBV25-1; 7 bases fit TRBD1. Germline CDR1 reads MGHDK; CDR2 reads SYGVNS. The CDR3 extends over 11 amino acids. Trimming at V came to 11 bases and at J to 8 bases, leaving 7 bases not matched to a gene. The CDR3 sequence is CASTSGGTQYF. The CDR3 DNA reads TGTGCCTCCACTTCAGGGGGTACGCAGTATTTT.

The sample holds a few counts of this clonotype. The rearrangement joins TRBV6-2 or TRBV6-3 to TRBJ2-1, with TRBD1 matching over 8 bases. The germline V gene has CDR1 MNHEY and CDR2 SVGEGT. The CDR3 runs 14 residues. Losses at the gene ends were 6 bases for V and 8 bases for J; bases not matched to a gene: 9. The CDR3, as DNA: TGTGCCAGCAGCGCTGACAGGGGTAGGCATGAGCAGTTCTTC. This codes for CASSADRGRHEQFF.

This chain uses TRBV24-1 with TRBJ2-1, with a weak D call TRBD1 (6 bases). The CDR3 contains 12 residues. V lost 7 bases and J 9 bases, leaving 12 bases between the germline ends. CDR1 KGHDR and CDR2 SFDVKD come from the germline V gene. CDR3 in DNA: TGTGCCACCAGGGGACGGACAGCTGAGCAGTTCTTC. Its protein product is CATRGRTAEQFF.

The V and J genes are TRBV7-3 and TRBJ2-1; D is undetermined. The CDR3 has 13 amino acids. The ends were cut back, 2 bases at V and 9 bases at J, with 11 bases in the middle. The germline gives CDR1 SGHTA, CDR2 FQGTGA. The CDR3 DNA is TGTGCCAGCAGCTTAGTCACAGCGTCTGAGCAGTTCTTC. It codes for CASSLVTASEQFF.

This chain connects TRBV20-1 to TRBJ2-1, with 10 nucleotides matching TRBD2. Germline CDR1 DFQATT, CDR2 SNEGSKA (reference sequence). The V segment lost 5 bases and the J segment 7 bases; nucleotides outside the gene matches: 11. The CDR3 is made up of 15 amino acids. This CDR3 reads CSAPDGSGRVNEQFF. Written as DNA, the CDR3 is TGCAGTGCTCCAGACGGAAGCGGGAGGGTTAATGAGCAGTTCTTC.

The chain links TRBV20-1 to TRBJ2-1, with TRBD2 as a possible D gene (5 bases). Germline V gene data show CDR1 as DFQATT and CDR2 as SNEGSKA (reference sequence). Trimming took 5 bases from V and 5 from J, leaving 16 bases between them. CDR3 size: 14 residues. The CDR3 is CSAPGHNGNNEQFF. Written as DNA, the CDR3 is TGCAGTGCTCCTGGGCACAACGGGAACAATGAGCAGTTCTTC.

This clonotype was observed a handful of times. The chain joins TRBV7-9 to TRBJ1-6; 10 bases map to TRBD1. Germline V gene data show CDR1 as SEHNR and CDR2 as FQNEAQ (reference sequence). The CDR3 extends over 16 amino acids. The V gene end was trimmed by 3 bases and the J gene end by 7 bases; junction bases not matched to a gene: 6. The CDR3 protein is CASSFGTGARNSPLHF. In nucleotides, the CDR3 is TGTGCCAGCAGCTTCGGGACAGGGGCTCGGAATTCACCCCTCCACTTT.

This clonotype has a single count. The chain links TRBV7-2 to TRBJ2-3; 8 bases fit TRBD2. CDR1 SGHTA and CDR2 FQGNSA come from the germline V gene. The CDR3 runs 16 residues. With 6 bases clipped from V and 8 bases from J, the junction kept 16 bases outside the gene matches. The CDR3 DNA reads as TGTGCCAGCAGGGGATGGGGCGGGAGGTTAGTGGTTACGCAGTATTTT. As protein: CASRGWGGRLVVTQYF. The full variable domain, with the rest looked up from reference TRBV7-2 and TRBJ2-3, is GAGVSQSPSNKVTEKGKDVELRCDPISGHTALYWYRQSLGQGLEFLIYFQGNSAPDKSGLPSDRFSAERTGGSVSTLTIQRTQQEDSAVYLCASRGWGGRLVVTQYFGPGTRLTVL.

This clonotype has a handful of counts. The CDR3 region is CASSLVGSETQYF. In nucleotides, the CDR3 is TGTGCCAGCAGTTTGGTGGGGTCGGAGACCCAGTACTTC. This sequence joins TRBV12-3 or TRBV12-4 and TRBJ2-5; no clear D gene. This CDR3 has 13 amino acids. V shed 3 bases and J shed 5 bases, with 10 bases lying between them.

A note on this clonotype: A much larger clone differs by one base, so this may be a read error. V and J are TRBV12-3 or TRBV12-4 and TRBJ2-7, with D maybe TRBD1 (5 bases). The CDR3 consists of 13 residues. Trimming removed 6 bases at V and 5 bases at J, with 14 bases between. The CDR3 is CASSPQVPHEQYF. As DNA, the CDR3 is TGTGCCAGCAGCCCACAGGTACCGCACGAGCAGTACTTC.

At least ten counts were recorded for this clonotype. As DNA, the CDR3 is TGTGCCAGCAGTTACACCGGTACGCAGTATTTT. Protein: CASSYTGTQYF. The rearrangement joins TRBV6-5 to TRBJ2-3; D remains ambiguous. CDR1 is MNHEY, CDR2 SVGAGI, per germline. This CDR3 is 11 amino acids long. Trimming left V 2 bases short and J 8 bases short, with 5 bases between.

Only a few counts were recorded for this clonotype. J is TRBJ1-5 and V is TRBV6-1; possibly TRBD1 for D (5 bases). Germline lookup yields CDR1 MNHNS and CDR2 SASEGT. This CDR3 is built from 14 residues. V was pared by 5 bases and J by 5 bases, with 13 bases between. This CDR3 is CASSPGTDYQPQHF. In nucleotides, the CDR3 is TGTGCCAGCAGTCCAGGGACGGATTATCAGCCCCAGCATTTT.

This clonotype has just a few counts. The rearrangement joins TRBV29-1 to TRBJ2-7, with TRBD2 matching over 12 bases. The V segment lost 4 bases and the J segment 6 bases; nucleotides outside the gene matches: 1. Germline V gene sequence: CDR1 SQVTM, CDR2 ANQGSEA. The CDR3 totals 12 residues. CDR3 loop: CSVGTSGIEQYF. The CDR3 bases are TGCAGCGTTGGGACTAGCGGGATCGAGCAGTACTTC.

There are a few counts of this clonotype. The chain couples TRBV5-1 to TRBJ2-3, with TRBD2 matching over 13 bases. Germline loops: CDR1 SGHRS, CDR2 YFSETQ. The CDR3 is 19 amino acids. V shed 1 base and J 4 bases; nucleotides not matched to a gene: 12. CDR3 DNA: TGCGCCAGCAGCTTGTTCACTAGCGGGAGGGCCGGAATTGCAGATACGCAGTATTTT. It translates to CASSLFTSGRAGIADTQYF.